A selection of T cell receptor beta chains follows, all from one sample in a study of blood T cell repertoires in COVID-19. TCRdb's copy holds only in-frame clones and misses some; the assay was immunoSEQ multiplex PCR. This table holds some 70,000 clones, 65% to 90% found once. The sequencing sample was made of peripheral blood. Every receptor here comes from a man older than 75 with acute or convalescent COVID-19. CDR3s include the opening cysteine and the closing phenylalanine or tryptophan. The order of the fields is V gene, D gene, CDR3 protein. The D gene is left open where the match is weak.

TRBV5-5 - CASSLLSSAGDTEAFF
TRBV11-2 - CASYDRRLQADTEAFF
TRBV11-3 TRBD1 CASSPGQGTGGADIQYF
TRBV10-1 TRBD1 CASSESRGQKTQYF
TRBV5-6 TRBD1 CASSRTGGGRSTEAFF
TRBV19 - CASTNGRGANYGYTF
TRBV6-5 - CASSYSPDNYGYTF
TRBV6-5 - CASSYSGLRVEAFF
TRBV4-3 TRBD1 CASSFRDRGYNEQFF
TRBV21-1 - CASSKASQPSYNSPLHF
TRBV10-1 - CASSESRGANEKLFF
TRBV27 - CASSSTATGYGYTF
TRBV5-1 - CASSGDRFTEAFF
TRBV6-2/TRBV6-3 TRBD1 CASSYPPHRGRSPLHF
TRBV19 TRBD1 CATLDRASEQFF
TRBV4-2 TRBD2 CASRTGTSGLYNEQFF
TRBV7-8 - CASSPSSFVAEAFF
TRBV5-6 TRBD1 CASSTRQGDGYTF
TRBV30 TRBD1 CAWSHRGSQSYNEQFF
TRBV7-2 TRBD1 CASVLTPGQFYEQYF
TRBV6-2/TRBV6-3 - CASSYFQGGEKLFF
TRBV7-2 - CASSRVETQYF
TRBV2 - CASSGQWETQYF
TRBV5-1 - CASSRDGHTQQETQYF
TRBV12-3/TRBV12-4 TRBD1 CASRRQGGYGYTF
TRBV6-5 - CASSFRHLNYGYTF
TRBV7-9 - CASSSALQYYNSPLHF
TRBV11-3 - CASNKQGPNTEAFF
TRBV18 - CASSPAISDIGPQHF
TRBV27 TRBD1 CASSFRDRGYGYTF
TRBV5-1 - CASSLETGISGYTF
TRBV9 TRBD1 CASSDGTGTRETQYF
TRBV9 - CASSVGTATNEKLFF
TRBV28 - CASTSTGGGYTF
TRBV10-3 - CAITPSLMNTEAFF
TRBV9 - CASSQLPDMNTEAFF
TRBV19 TRBD1 CASIGGQGSQPQHF
TRBV5-1 - CASSLDRVYNEQFF
TRBV6-5 - CASSSGGDEKLFF
TRBV4-2 TRBD1 CASSLTGADSPLHF
TRBV18 TRBD1 CASSPTGGPMNTEAFF
TRBV9 - CASRAGEVKTEAFF
TRBV30 TRBD1 CAWSVGGGFHTGELFF
TRBV4-1 - CASSQDWGQANSPLHF
TRBV7-2 TRBD2 CASSLGLVISTDTQYF
TRBV6-5 TRBD1 CASSGTGVSEAFF
TRBV6-1 - CASSEGTLGAFF
TRBV25-1 TRBD2 CASSPGGDTQYF
TRBV9 TRBD2 CASSVGNSGGHEQYF
TRBV19 TRBD1 CASRGQGGGSPLHF
TRBV19 TRBD1 CASSAPGQGYYGYTF
TRBV7-2 - CASSLGRVTEAFF
TRBV11-2 - CASSLVRTEAFF
TRBV9 - CASTERGTYGYTF
TRBV24-1 - CATSDLRGSKNTGELFF
TRBV6-5 TRBD1 CASRTGFNSPLHF
TRBV6-4 TRBD1 CASSVHRGNEQYF